Below, 18 T cell receptor beta chains from the same sample are listed, as sequenced in a study of T cell changes during pregnancy in multiple sclerosis. Generated by immunoSEQ multiplex PCR, the TCRdb table keeps only in-frame clones and is missing some. This table holds about 48,000 clones, just over 85% found once. This specimen consisted of CD4+ T cells from peripheral blood mononuclear cells, obtained in the second trimester of pregnancy. These receptors all come from a female donor with multiple sclerosis, enrolled in a pregnancy study.

The rearrangement uses TRBV19 and TRBJ1-1; the D is unclear. This CDR3 has 13 residues. The V gene lost 8 bases and the J gene lost 0 bases, with 10 bases spanning the gap. Germline assignment: CDR1 LNHDA and CDR2 SQIVND (reference sequence). The CDR3: CASSINMNTEAFF. In DNA form, the CDR3 reads TGTGCCAGTTCAATTAACATGAACACTGAAGCTTTCTTT.

The J gene is TRBJ2-3, the V gene TRBV5-1; no clear D gene. CDR1 and CDR2 (germline): SGHRS, YFSETQ. There are 15 residues in the CDR3. The V and J ends lost 2 bases and 2 bases respectively, with 12 bases between them. CDR3 in DNA: TGCGCCAGCAGCTTAGCCGGCCAGGCCACAGATACGCAGTATTTT. It is translated as CASSLAGQATDTQYF.

This clone was detected once. The chain joins TRBV2 to TRBJ1-2, with unresolved D. Germline CDR1 and CDR2: SNHLY and FYNNEI. Between the trimmed V and J ends, which lost 0 bases and 1 base, there was a span of 9 bases. The CDR3 loop spans 15 amino acids. The CDR3 reads CASSEAPRVNYGYTF. CDR3 coding DNA: TGTGCCAGCAGTGAAGCGCCGAGGGTTAACTATGGCTACACCTTC.

J is TRBJ1-3 and V is TRBV11-2, with unresolved D. Trimming left V 3 bases short and J 1 base short, with 7 bases between. Germline-derived CDR1 and CDR2 are SGHAT and FQNNGV. This CDR3 is built from 14 residues. In DNA form, the CDR3 reads TGTGCCAGCAGCTTCGGGGTTTCTGGAAACACCATATATTTT. Translating gives CASSFGVSGNTIYF.

The chain links TRBV27 to TRBJ1-5; D perhaps matches TRBD1 (6 bases). Trimming removed 6 bases from V and 6 bases from J, with 18 bases in between. This CDR3 spans 15 amino acids. The germline V gene encodes CDR1 MNHEY and CDR2 SMNVEV (reference sequence). The DNA for the CDR3 is TGTGCCAGCAGCCGAGGGGGGGCAGGCGGTCAGCCCCAGCATTTT. It is translated as CASSRGGAGGQPQHF.

The genes are TRBV18 and TRBJ2-7; 13 bases match TRBD2. The CDR3 runs 16 residues. Germline-derived CDR1 and CDR2 are KGHSH and LQKENI. V was pared by 3 bases and J by 5 bases, with 7 bases of the junction left unmatched. CDR3 DNA sequence: TGTGCCAGCTCACCCCCGGGACTAGCGGGATCTAACGAGCAGTACTTC. It is translated as CASSPPGLAGSNEQYF.

The DNA for the CDR3 is TGTGCCAGCAGCGCCGATGGGGGTCGACAGGGGATAAACATTCAGTACTTC. Its translation: CASSADGGRQGINIQYF. The chain uses TRBV9 and TRBJ2-4; TRBD1 aligns across 8 bases. The V gene's germline CDR1 is SGDLS and CDR2 YYNGEE. J gave up 6 bases and V 3 bases, and 14 bases lay outside the gene matches. The length of the CDR3 is 17 residues.

V and J are TRBV4-1 and TRBJ2-7; D call uncertain. V dropped 1 base and J dropped 2 bases, with 12 bases sitting between them. The germline gives CDR1 MGHRA, CDR2 YSYEKL. The CDR3 is 15 residues long. The CDR3, as DNA: TGCGCCAGCAGCCAAGCCGAGGATGGAGCCTACGAGCAGTACTTC. Encoded protein: CASSQAEDGAYEQYF.

CDR3 coding DNA: TGTGCCAGTAGTAGTCCGCCAGGCTCTAGCACAGATACGCAGTATTTT. It is translated as CASSSPPGSSTDTQYF. This chain connects TRBV19 to TRBJ2-3, with D uncertain. CDR1 is LNHDA, CDR2 SQIVND, per germline (reference sequence). Trimming cost V 4 bases and J 0 bases, with 14 bases left between them. CDR3 length: 16 residues.

J is TRBJ2-7 and V is TRBV29-1; 7 bases are shared with TRBD1. The CDR3 spans 13 residues. The ends lost 8 bases at V and 7 bases at J; junction bases unmatched: 14. Germline CDR1 and CDR2: SQVTM and ANQGSEA. The chain's CDR3 is CSTWTGSSREQYF. The DNA of the CDR3 is TGCAGCACCTGGACAGGAAGTTCGCGGGAGCAGTACTTC.

V is TRBV5-1 and J is TRBJ2-3; D is ambiguous. The CDR3 has 11 amino acids. Germline CDR1 and CDR2: SGHRS and YFSETQ. V gave up 2 bases and J gave up 6 bases, with 4 bases separating them. Here the CDR3 DNA reads TGCGCCAGCAGCTTCCGGGATACGCAGTATTTT. This translates into CASSFRDTQYF. Combining the CDR3 with reference TRBV5-1 and TRBJ2-3 gives the whole variable domain KAGVTQTPRYLIKTRGQQVTLSCSPISGHRSVSWYQQTPGQGLQFLFEYFSETQRNKGNFPGRFSGRQFSNSRSEMNVSTLELGDSALYLCASSFRDTQYFGPGTRLTVL.

In DNA, the CDR3 is TGCGCCAGCAGCCACGAACCCCCGGGACTAGCGGGCTCCTACAATGAGCAGTTCTTC. Protein product: CASSHEPPGLAGSYNEQFF. V usage is TRBV5-1 and J usage is TRBJ2-1; 12 bases line up with TRBD2. Trimming cost V 4 bases and J 0 bases; bases outside gene matches: 11. The CDR3 covers 19 residues. Germline-derived CDR1 and CDR2 are SGHRS and YFSETQ.

The CDR3 coding sequence is TGCGCCAGCAGCTTGGCAGGGTATGGCACCGGGGAGCTGTTTTTT. Its protein is CASSLAGYGTGELFF. The V and J genes are TRBV5-1 and TRBJ2-2; D is possibly TRBD1 (5 bases). Trimming pared 0 bases from V and 4 bases from J, leaving 10 bases between. CDR1 SGHRS and CDR2 YFSETQ come from the germline V gene. CDR3 length: 15 residues.

This chain connects TRBV2 to TRBJ2-1, with 8 positions matching TRBD2. V trimming: 7 bases; J trimming: 0 bases; junction bases outside the gene matches: 5. In germline, CDR1 is SNHLY, CDR2 FYNNEI. CDR3 length: 15 residues. CDR3 DNA: TGTGCCAGCAATCCGGGACTAGGCTCCTACAATGAGCAGTTCTTC. Residues: CASNPGLGSYNEQFF. The complete variable domain, with remaining parts taken from reference TRBV2 and TRBJ2-1, reads EPEVTQTPSHQVTQMGQEVILRCVPISNHLYFYWYRQILGQKVEFLVSFYNNEISEKSEIFDDQFSVERPDGSNFTLKIRSTKLEDSAMYFCASNPGLGSYNEQFFGPGTRLTVL.

The rearrangement joins TRBV5-1 to TRBJ2-1, with 9 positions matching TRBD2. With V trimmed by 0 bases and J by 8 bases, 6 bases remained unmatched. The CDR3 consists of 15 residues. In germline, CDR1 is SGHRS, CDR2 YFSETQ. The CDR3 region is CASSLVVSGSDEQFF. As DNA, the CDR3 is TGCGCCAGCAGCTTGGTGGTTAGCGGGAGTGATGAGCAGTTCTTC.

This clone has more than one count but fewer than ten. V is TRBV6-1 and J is TRBJ1-3, with 7 bases fitting TRBD1. Germline V gives CDR1 MNHNS, CDR2 SASEGT. The junction had 4 bases not matched to a gene; V was cut back by 10 bases and J by 4 bases. This CDR3 is 12 amino acids long. The CDR3 is CATDREGNTIYF. In nucleotides, the CDR3 is TGTGCCACCGACAGGGAAGGAAACACCATATATTTT.

This sequence joins TRBV7-3 and TRBJ2-1, with a weak D call TRBD2 (6 bases). CDR3 length equals 15 residues. V gave up 1 base and J gave up 1 base, with 8 bases separating them. The germline gives CDR1 SGHTA, CDR2 FQGTGA. This chain's CDR3 is CASSLSGKSYNEQFF. CDR3 nucleotide sequence: TGTGCCAGCAGCTTAAGCGGGAAATCCTACAATGAGCAGTTCTTC. Full variable domain (rest looked up from reference TRBV7-3 and TRBJ2-1): GAGVSQTPSNKVTEKGKYVELRCDPISGHTALYWYRQSLGQGPEFLIYFQGTGAADDSGLPNDRFFAVRPEGSVSTLKIQRTERGDSAVYLCASSLSGKSYNEQFFGPGTRLTVL.

V is TRBV7-8 and J is TRBJ2-2; 10 bases match TRBD1. Germline loops: CDR1 SGHVS, CDR2 FQNEAQ. V trimming: 2 bases; J trimming: 6 bases; junction bases outside the gene matches: 12. This CDR3 is built from 18 residues. The CDR3 bases are TGTGCCAGCAGCTTAAATTTTGGTGGGGACAGGGGTTCCGGGGAGCTGTTTTTT. It encodes CASSLNFGGDRGSGELFF. Full variable domain (remainder filled in from reference TRBV7-8 and TRBJ2-2): GAGVSQSPRYKVAKRGQDVALRCDPISGHVSLFWYQQALGQGPEFLTYFQNEAQLDKSGLPSDRFFAERPEGSVSTLKIQRTQQEDSAVYLCASSLNFGGDRGSGELFFGEGSRLTVL.